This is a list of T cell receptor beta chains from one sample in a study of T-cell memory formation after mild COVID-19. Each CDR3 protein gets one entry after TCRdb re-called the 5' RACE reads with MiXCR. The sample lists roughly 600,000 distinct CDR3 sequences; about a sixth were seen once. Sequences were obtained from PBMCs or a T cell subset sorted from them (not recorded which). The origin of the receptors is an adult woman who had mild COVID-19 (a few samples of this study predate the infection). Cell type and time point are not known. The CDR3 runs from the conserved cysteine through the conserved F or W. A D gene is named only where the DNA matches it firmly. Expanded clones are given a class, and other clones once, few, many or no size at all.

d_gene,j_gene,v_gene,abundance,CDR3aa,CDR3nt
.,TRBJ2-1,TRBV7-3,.,CASSLRLPRGNEQFF,TGTGCCAGCAGCCTAAGACTGCCTCGTGGGAATGAGCAGTTCTTC
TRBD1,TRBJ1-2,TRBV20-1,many,CSARGTGNYGYTF,TGCAGTGCTAGAGGGACAGGGAACTATGGCTACACCTTC
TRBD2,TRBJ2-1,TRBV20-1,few,CSASSSGGLGEQFF,TGCAGTGCTAGTTCTAGCGGGGGACTTGGGGAGCAGTTCTTC
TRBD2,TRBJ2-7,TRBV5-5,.,CASSLSLADSYEQYF,TGTGCCAGCAGCTTGTCGCTAGCGGACTCCTACGAGCAGTACTTC
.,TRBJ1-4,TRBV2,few,CASQRTGTQNEKLFF,TGTGCCAGCCAACGGACCGGGACCCAGAATGAAAAACTGTTTTTT
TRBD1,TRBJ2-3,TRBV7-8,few,CASSPRDRMLLTDTQYF,TGTGCCAGCAGCCCTCGGGACAGGATGCTCCTCACAGATACGCAGTATTTT
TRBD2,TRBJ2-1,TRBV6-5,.,CASSYLMTAGGNEQFF,TGTGCCAGCAGTTACCTAATGACCGCGGGGGGCAATGAGCAGTTCTTC
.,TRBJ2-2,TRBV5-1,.,CASTGLGDPGELFF,TGCGCCAGCACGGGTCTGGGGGACCCCGGGGAGCTGTTTTTT
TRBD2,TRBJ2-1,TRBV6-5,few,CASSGLAGVNEQFF,TGTGCCAGCAGTGGACTAGCGGGGGTCAATGAGCAGTTCTTC
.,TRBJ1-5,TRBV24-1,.,CATSDQGYNQPQHF,TGTGCCACCAGTGATCAAGGATACAATCAGCCCCAGCATTTT
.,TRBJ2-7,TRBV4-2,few,CASSQNRESYEQYF,TGTGCCAGCAGCCAGAACCGGGAGTCCTACGAGCAGTACTTC
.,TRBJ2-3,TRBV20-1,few,CSARDMVRTDTQYF,TGCAGTGCTAGAGATATGGTCCGCACAGATACGCAGTATTTT
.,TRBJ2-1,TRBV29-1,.,CSVEDPEGTWMPYNEQFF,TGCAGCGTTGAAGACCCGGAGGGGACGTGGATGCCCTACAATGAGCAGTTCTTC
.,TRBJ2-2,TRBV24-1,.,CATTSRGTGELFF,TGTGCCACCACATCCAGGGGTACCGGGGAGCTGTTTTTT